This T cell receptor beta chain derives from a study of T cells in Graves' hyperthyroidism and ophthalmopathy. This clonotype was counted many times. Amplified regions were TCR beta CDR3 sequences from RNA transcripts. The HTBI primer set served for first-round RT-PCR of the TCR CDR3. TCRdb analysed the multiplex PCR reads with MiXCR anew, one entry per CDR3 protein. The sample consists of about 98,000 distinct CDR3 sequences, 40% of them appearing once. The specimen was peripheral blood or thyroid tissue (not recorded which). This TCR derives from a woman in her twenties or thirties with Graves' hyperthyroidism.

The CDR3 DNA is TGTGCCAGCAGCCCCGATGGGGACTCCTATTCACCCCTCCACTTT. Translated, it gives CASSPDGDSYSPLHF. V usage is TRBV6-5 and J usage is TRBJ1-6; D might be TRBD1 (5 bases). V lost 6 bases to trimming and J lost 8 bases, with 17 bases between them. This CDR3 contains 15 residues. Germline CDR1 and CDR2: MNHEY and SVGAGI.